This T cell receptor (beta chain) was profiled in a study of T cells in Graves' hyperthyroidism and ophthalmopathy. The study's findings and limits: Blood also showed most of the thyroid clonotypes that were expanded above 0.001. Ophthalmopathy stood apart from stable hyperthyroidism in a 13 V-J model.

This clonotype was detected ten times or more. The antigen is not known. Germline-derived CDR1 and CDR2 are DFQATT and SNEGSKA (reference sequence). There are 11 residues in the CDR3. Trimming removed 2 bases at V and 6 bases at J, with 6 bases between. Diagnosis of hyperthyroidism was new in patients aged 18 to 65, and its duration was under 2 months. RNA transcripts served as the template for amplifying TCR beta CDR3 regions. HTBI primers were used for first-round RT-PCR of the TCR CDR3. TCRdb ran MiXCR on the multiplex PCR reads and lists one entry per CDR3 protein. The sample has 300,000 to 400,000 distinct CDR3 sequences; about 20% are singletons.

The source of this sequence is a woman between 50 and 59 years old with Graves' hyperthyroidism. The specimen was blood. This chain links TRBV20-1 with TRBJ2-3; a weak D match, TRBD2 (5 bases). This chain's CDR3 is CSARTGDTQYF. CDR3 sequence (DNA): TGCAGTGCTAGAACGGGGGATACGCAGTATTTT.